This is a list of T cell receptor beta chains from one sample in a study of beta chain features in type 1 diabetes. Produced via immunoSEQ multiplex PCR; TCRdb's table is partial and in-frame only. Here the sample spans some 44,000 clones, around 70% being singletons. The material sequenced was Tregs from blood. These receptors came from a woman aged 18-29 years with type 1 diabetes. Both conserved end residues are part of each CDR3. The D gene is left open where the match is weak. The size entry is marked missing in some rows and otherwise reads once, few, many or a size class.

V: TRBV18; size: .; D: .; J: TRBJ2-7; CDR3: CASSPAGGYEQYF; DNA: TGTGCCAGCTCACCAGCCGGGGGTTACGAGCAGTACTTC
V: TRBV18; size: few; D: .; J: TRBJ2-7; CDR3: CASSPGVPGYEQYF; DNA: TGTGCCAGCTCACCAGGGGTCCCAGGGTACGAGCAGTACTTC
V: TRBV7-2; size: few; D: TRBD2; J: TRBJ2-2; CDR3: CASSLYGASGSGTGELFF; DNA: TGTGCCAGCAGCTTATACGGGGCTAGCGGGAGTGGAACCGGGGAGCTGTTTTTT
V: TRBV25-1; size: .; D: .; J: TRBJ2-3; CDR3: CASTKGDWDTQYF; DNA: TGTGCCAGCACCAAAGGGGATTGGGATACGCAGTATTTT
V: TRBV5-5; size: .; D: TRBD1; J: TRBJ2-7; CDR3: CASSLGRDSYEQYF; DNA: TGTGCCAGCAGCTTGGGCCGGGACAGCTACGAGCAGTACTTC
V: TRBV29-1; size: .; D: .; J: TRBJ2-7; CDR3: CSVEDTGGSPGLAVLGEQYF; DNA: TGCAGCGTTGAAGACACAGGGGGCTCCCCGGGACTAGCCGTCTTGGGGGAACAGTACTTC
V: TRBV29-1; size: .; D: .; J: TRBJ2-2; CDR3: CSVARAGELFF; DNA: TGCAGCGTTGCCAGGGCCGGGGAGCTGTTTTTT
V: TRBV5-6; size: once; D: .; J: TRBJ1-2; CDR3: CASSLGGHSNYGYTF; DNA: TGTGCCAGCAGCTTGGGGGGACACTCTAACTATGGCTACACCTTC
V: TRBV7-2; size: .; D: TRBD1; J: TRBJ2-2; CDR3: CASSQGAGTGELFF; DNA: TGTGCCAGTTCACAGGGGGCGGGCACCGGGGAGCTGTTTTTT
V: TRBV6-1; size: .; D: .; J: TRBJ2-7; CDR3: CASRRLADAYEQYF; DNA: TGTGCCAGCAGACGACTGGCGGATGCCTACGAGCAGTACTTC
V: TRBV7-6; size: .; D: TRBD1; J: TRBJ1-5; CDR3: CASSPDRRLDQPQHF; DNA: TGTGCCAGCAGCCCGGACAGGAGACTTGATCAGCCCCAGCATTTT
V: TRBV4-3; size: .; D: .; J: TRBJ1-2; CDR3: CASSQDRVAGIYGYTF; DNA: TGCGCCAGCAGCCAAGATCGAGTGGCGGGCATCTATGGCTACACCTTC
V: TRBV27; size: .; D: TRBD2; J: TRBJ2-7; CDR3: CASKGWTSGRSYEQYF; DNA: TGTGCCAGCAAGGGTTGGACTAGCGGGAGATCCTACGAGCAGTACTTC
V: TRBV5-6; size: .; D: .; J: TRBJ2-2; CDR3: CASGLDNTGELFF; DNA: TGTGCCAGCGGACTCGACAACACCGGGGAGCTGTTTTTT
V: TRBV9; size: .; D: .; J: TRBJ1-2; CDR3: CASSVQGNYGYTF; DNA: TGTGCCAGCAGCGTGCAGGGCAACTATGGCTACACCTTC
V: TRBV6-1; size: .; D: .; J: TRBJ2-5; CDR3: CASRTAAARVTQYF; DNA: TGTGCCAGCAGAACCGCGGCGGCCCGGGTGACCCAGTACTTC
V: TRBV5-1; size: .; D: .; J: TRBJ2-7; CDR3: CASRSSFEQYF; DNA: TGCGCCAGCAGGTCCTCCTTTGAGCAGTACTTC
V: TRBV9; size: .; D: .; J: TRBJ2-5; CDR3: CASSARQNQETQYF; DNA: TGTGCCAGCAGCGCGAGACAGAACCAAGAGACCCAGTACTTC
V: TRBV5-1; size: .; D: .; J: TRBJ2-6; CDR3: CASSLRVGANVLTF; DNA: TGCGCCAGCAGCTTGCGGGTTGGGGCCAACGTCCTGACTTTC
V: TRBV7-8; size: .; D: TRBD1; J: TRBJ1-4; CDR3: CASSRWTGGGEKLFF; DNA: TGTGCCAGCAGCCGCTGGACAGGGGGAGGCGAAAAACTGTTTTTT
V: TRBV5-1; size: .; D: .; J: TRBJ2-7; CDR3: CASSLGSSYEQYF; DNA: TGCGCCAGCAGCTTGGGCAGTTCCTACGAGCAGTACTTC
V: TRBV5-1; size: .; D: TRBD1; J: TRBJ1-1; CDR3: CASGGTGRGEAFF; DNA: TGCGCCAGCGGTGGGACAGGGAGAGGTGAAGCTTTCTTT
V: TRBV18; size: .; D: TRBD1; J: TRBJ1-5; CDR3: CASSRGQEQPQHF; DNA: TGTGCCAGCTCGAGGGGGCAGGAACAGCCCCAGCATTTT
V: TRBV7-2; size: few; D: .; J: TRBJ2-5; CDR3: CASSLVVGVYQETQYF; DNA: TGTGCCAGCAGCTTAGTTGTAGGGGTGTACCAAGAGACCCAGTACTTC
V: TRBV6-5; size: .; D: .; J: TRBJ2-7; CDR3: CASSHTFSYEQYF; DNA: TGTGCCAGCAGTCACACATTTTCCTACGAGCAGTACTTC
V: TRBV18; size: .; D: TRBD1; J: TRBJ2-7; CDR3: CASSGDRPTYEQYF; DNA: TGTGCCAGCTCAGGGGACAGGCCCACCTACGAGCAGTACTTC
V: TRBV13; size: .; D: TRBD2; J: TRBJ2-1; CDR3: CASSPRGGLAGVNEQFF; DNA: TGTGCCAGCAGCCCTAGGGGGGGGCTAGCGGGAGTGAATGAGCAGTTCTTC
V: TRBV7-2; size: .; D: .; J: TRBJ1-1; CDR3: CASSFAGGTEAFF; DNA: TGTGCCAGCAGCTTCGCGGGTGGCACTGAAGCTTTCTTT
V: TRBV6-5; size: .; D: TRBD1; J: TRBJ1-2; CDR3: CASSYSSAGGQNGYTF; DNA: TGTGCCAGCAGTTACTCTTCGGCAGGGGGCCAAAATGGCTACACCTTC
V: TRBV18; size: .; D: .; J: TRBJ2-5; CDR3: CASSPLFLSQETQYF; DNA: TGTGCCAGCTCACCCCTCTTCCTCTCTCAAGAGACCCAGTACTTC
V: TRBV2; size: few; D: .; J: TRBJ1-4; CDR3: CASKRDLEYGELFF; DNA: TGTGCCAGCAAGCGGGATCTGGAGTACGGGGAACTGTTTTTT
V: TRBV7-2; size: few; D: TRBD2; J: TRBJ2-7; CDR3: CASSSTSGGAYEQYF; DNA: TGTGCCAGCAGCTCAACTAGCGGGGGGGCCTACGAGCAGTACTTC
V: TRBV7-2; size: .; D: .; J: TRBJ2-1; CDR3: CASSLGPLSDEQFF; DNA: TGTGCCAGCAGCCTAGGACCTCTGAGCGATGAGCAGTTCTTC
V: TRBV7-2; size: .; D: .; J: TRBJ2-2; CDR3: CASSLALAGTGELFF; DNA: TGTGCCAGCAGCTTAGCGCTGGCTGGCACCGGGGAGCTGTTTTTT
V: TRBV7-2; size: .; D: TRBD2; J: TRBJ2-7; CDR3: CASSRMSSGRPFAYEQYF; DNA: TGTGCCAGCAGCCGCATGTCTAGCGGGAGGCCATTCGCCTACGAGCAGTACTTC
V: TRBV10-3; size: few; D: .; J: TRBJ2-1; CDR3: CAIGEDMGYNEQFF; DNA: TGTGCCATCGGTGAGGACATGGGTTACAATGAGCAGTTCTTC
V: TRBV4-1; size: .; D: TRBD2; J: TRBJ2-1; CDR3: CASSQGTHSGGRGNEQFF; DNA: TGCGCCAGCAGCCAAGGCACCCACTCGGGGGGTAGGGGCAATGAGCAGTTCTTC
V: TRBV10-1; size: few; D: .; J: TRBJ2-7; CDR3: CASSPQLNSYEQYF; DNA: TGCGCCAGCAGTCCTCAGTTAAACTCCTACGAGCAGTACTTC
V: TRBV19; size: .; D: .; J: TRBJ1-2; CDR3: CASTPDSLYGYTF; DNA: TGTGCCAGTACCCCGGACAGTCTATATGGCTACACCTTC
V: TRBV2; size: .; D: .; J: TRBJ2-7; CDR3: CASRKGDIFREQYF; DNA: TGTGCCAGCAGAAAAGGGGACATCTTCCGCGAGCAGTACTTC
V: TRBV5-4; size: .; D: TRBD2; J: TRBJ2-6; CDR3: CASSLGGGDSGANVLTF; DNA: TGTGCCAGCAGCTTAGGCGGGGGAGACTCTGGGGCCAACGTCCTGACTTTC
V: TRBV19; size: .; D: .; J: TRBJ1-2; CDR3: CASSSPGLGGNYGYTF; DNA: TGTGCCAGTAGTAGCCCTGGGCTCGGGGGTAACTATGGCTACACCTTC
V: TRBV6-1; size: .; D: .; J: TRBJ1-1; CDR3: CASSADYRDTEAFF; DNA: TGTGCCAGCAGTGCCGATTACAGGGACACTGAAGCTTTCTTT
V: TRBV10-3; size: .; D: .; J: TRBJ2-4; CDR3: CAALSGAGYF; DNA: TGTGCCGCCCTCTCTGGGGCTGGGTACTTC
V: TRBV19; size: .; D: .; J: TRBJ2-4; CDR3: CASTTKPSLNIQYF; DNA: TGTGCCAGTACCACCAAACCTAGTTTGAACATTCAGTACTTC
V: TRBV7-3; size: .; D: .; J: TRBJ2-6; CDR3: CASSLGGSGANVLTF; DNA: TGTGCCAGCAGCTTAGGCGGCTCTGGGGCCAACGTCCTGACTTTC
V: TRBV10-3; size: .; D: TRBD2; J: TRBJ2-1; CDR3: CAISPGGAGVSNEQFF; DNA: TGTGCCATCAGTCCCGGCGGAGCGGGAGTGTCCAATGAGCAGTTCTTC
V: TRBV9; size: .; D: TRBD2; J: TRBJ2-2; CDR3: CASSFSGTNTGELFF; DNA: TGTGCCAGCAGCTTTAGCGGGACGAACACCGGGGAGCTGTTTTTT
V: TRBV5-1; size: .; D: TRBD1; J: TRBJ1-2; CDR3: CASSLFGTGDGYTF; DNA: TGCGCCAGCAGCTTGTTTGGGACAGGGGATGGCTACACCTTC
V: TRBV7-9; size: once; D: .; J: TRBJ1-3; CDR3: CASSFGRNTIYF; DNA: TGTGCCAGCAGCTTTGGGCGAAACACCATATATTTT
V: TRBV30; size: .; D: TRBD1; J: TRBJ1-4; CDR3: CAWGGGQFNEKLFF; DNA: TGTGCCTGGGGTGGGGGACAGTTTAATGAAAAACTGTTTTTT
V: TRBV2; size: .; D: .; J: TRBJ2-5; CDR3: CASSVEEQETQYF; DNA: TGTGCCAGCAGTGTGGAGGAACAAGAGACCCAGTACTTC
V: TRBV18; size: .; D: TRBD1; J: TRBJ2-5; CDR3: CASSPLGQGAKGETQYF; DNA: TGTGCCAGCTCACCACTGGGCCAGGGGGCAAAAGGAGAGACCCAGTACTTC
V: TRBV7-2; size: .; D: .; J: TRBJ2-7; CDR3: CASSPPPSYEQYF; DNA: TGTGCCAGCAGCCCCCCCCCTAGCTACGAGCAGTACTTC
V: TRBV10-3; size: .; D: .; J: TRBJ2-3; CDR3: CAISGGLTSTDTQYF; DNA: TGTGCCATCAGTGGGGGGCTAACTAGCACAGATACGCAGTATTTT